Below are 15 T cell receptor beta chains sequenced from a single sample in a study of graft-versus-host responses after intestinal transplantation. Antigens of these TCRs are unknown. Using immunoSEQ multiplex PCR, the repertoire was profiled, and TCRdb retains in-frame clones only, with some absent. The sample lists tens of thousands of clones, more than 80% occurring once. The material was unstimulated CD4+ T cells sorted from spleen or lymph node cells, obtained before transplant. These receptors originate from a human donor who was the organ donor for an intestinal transplant.

The chain has TRBV14 and TRBJ1-5, with D unresolved. Per the germline V gene, CDR1 is SGHDN and CDR2 is FVKESK. This CDR3 comprises 13 residues. V was clipped by 4 bases and J by 7 bases, with 11 bases between them. The CDR3 bases are TGTGCCAGCAGCCCGGCGGTGCACCAGCCCCAGCATTTT. Amino acid sequence: CASSPAVHQPQHF. Drawing the rest from reference TRBV14 and TRBJ1-5, the complete variable domain is EAGVTQFPSHSVIEKGQTVTLRCDPISGHDNLYWYRRVMGKEIKFLLHFVKESKQDESGMPNNRFLAERTGGTYSTLKVQPAELEDSGVYFCASSPAVHQPQHFGDGTRLSIL.

This chain connects TRBV5-1 to TRBJ2-2; possibly TRBD2 for D (5 bases). The CDR3 is made up of 16 amino acids. CDR1 and CDR2 (germline): SGHRS, YFSETQ. V lost 0 bases and J 6 bases, leaving 15 bases between the germline ends. The CDR3 sequence: CASSLAKRGLAGELFF. CDR3 in DNA: TGCGCCAGCAGCTTGGCCAAACGGGGTCTGGCCGGGGAGCTGTTTTTT.

The J gene is TRBJ1-5, the V gene TRBV2; 8 nucleotides match TRBD1. With 6 bases clipped from V and 4 bases from J, the junction kept 11 bases outside the gene matches. The CDR3 length is 16 residues. CDR1 is SNHLY, CDR2 FYNNEI, per germline. The CDR3 DNA reads as TGTGCCAGCAGCCTTCCCCCAGGGGGCCGGAATCAGCCCCAGCATTTT. This codes for CASSLPPGGRNQPQHF.

The rearrangement uses TRBV10-1 and TRBJ1-1; no clear D gene. Trimming left V 2 bases short and J 0 bases short, with 4 bases between. The CDR3 is 13 residues long. The germline gives CDR1 WNHNN, CDR2 SYGVQD (reference sequence). Here the CDR3 reads CASSETMNTEAFF. The CDR3 nucleotides are TGCGCCAGCAGTGAGACAATGAACACTGAAGCTTTCTTT.

The chain is built from TRBV5-1 and TRBJ1-1; 12 bases match TRBD1. In germline, CDR1 is SGHRS, CDR2 YFSETQ. V lost 6 bases and J lost 2; bases outside the gene matches: 5. The CDR3 is made up of 15 amino acids. The CDR3 is CASNTGTGGNTEAFF. For the CDR3, the DNA is TGCGCCAGCAACACCGGGACAGGGGGCAACACTGAAGCTTTCTTT.

This rearrangement joins TRBV10-3 to TRBJ2-1; 8 bases align to TRBD2. Trimming at V came to 3 bases and at J to 6 bases, leaving 4 bases not matched to a gene. The CDR3 has 14 residues. CDR1 is ENHRY, CDR2 SYGVKD, per germline. The CDR3 region has the DNA TGTGCCATCAGTGAATGGCGGGGGGTCAATGAGCAGTTCTTC. Translating it yields CAISEWRGVNEQFF.

The chain joins TRBV6-1 to TRBJ1-5; D gene ambiguous. Germline V CDR1 and CDR2: MNHNS, SASEGT. There are 13 residues in the CDR3. Trimming cost V 3 bases and J 7 bases, with 10 bases left between them. The CDR3: CASSEVRRQPQHF. The CDR3 bases are TGTGCCAGCAGTGAGGTACGGAGGCAGCCCCAGCATTTT.

CDR3: CASRNTGGFNQPQHF. CDR3 coding DNA: TGTGCCAGCAGAAATACAGGGGGCTTTAATCAGCCCCAGCATTTT. The V and J genes are TRBV28 and TRBJ1-5, with 9 bases identical to TRBD1. The CDR3 consists of 15 residues. Germline assignment: CDR1 MDHEN and CDR2 SYDVKM. V lost 6 bases and J lost 4; bases outside the gene matches: 7.

This chain joins TRBV7-3 and TRBJ2-1, with D hard to call. The CDR3 totals 14 residues. The germline V gene encodes CDR1 SGHTA and CDR2 FQGTGA. The germline V and J ends were trimmed by 2 bases and 5 bases, with 10 bases remaining between them. CDR3 sequence reads: CASSLSGVDNEQFF. Here the CDR3 DNA reads TGTGCCAGCAGCTTATCGGGTGTGGACAATGAGCAGTTCTTC.

V gene TRBV14 combines with J gene TRBJ1-5, with 11 nucleotides matching TRBD1. The J segment lost 3 bases and the V segment lost 1 base, leaving 8 bases of the junction unmatched. The CDR3 sequence is 18 residues long. The germline V gene encodes CDR1 SGHDN and CDR2 FVKESK. CDR3 DNA: TGTGCCAGCAGCCAAGGGGACAGGGGGGAGGCCCTCAATCAGCCCCAGCATTTT. Translation: CASSQGDRGEALNQPQHF.

The rearrangement links TRBV7-2 to TRBJ1-1, with 7 bases lining up with TRBD1. Germline CDR1 SGHTA, CDR2 FQGNSA. V lost 5 bases, J lost 4 bases, and 7 bases stayed unmatched. This CDR3 has 14 amino acids. CDR3 DNA: TGTGCCAGCAGCCCGACAGGGAAGTTCACTGAAGCTTTCTTT. Translated: CASSPTGKFTEAFF.

The genes are TRBV5-1 and TRBJ2-1; TRBD2 agrees at 12 bases. J was trimmed by 5 bases and V by 3 bases; bases with no gene match: 6. Germline V gene sequence: CDR1 SGHRS, CDR2 YFSETQ. The CDR3 extends over 16 amino acids. CDR3 nucleotides: TGCGCCAGCAGCTATCGGACTAGCGGGGCCCACAATGAGCAGTTCTTC. It translates to CASSYRTSGAHNEQFF.

This clone has more than one count but fewer than ten. The CDR3 reads CASSLFQGAPDTEAFF. Here the CDR3 DNA reads TGTGCCAGCAGCTTGTTCCAGGGGGCGCCGGACACTGAAGCTTTCTTT. This sequence joins TRBV5-6 and TRBJ1-1; 8 nucleotides align to TRBD1. The germline gives CDR1 SGHDT, CDR2 YYEEEE. V was clipped by 1 base and J by 3 bases; unmatched bases: 8. The CDR3 has 16 amino acids.

This clone was seen more than once but under ten times. V usage is TRBV28 and J usage is TRBJ2-2; 8 bases match TRBD1. Germline CDR1 and CDR2: MDHEN and SYDVKM. CDR3 size: 15 residues. Trimming removed 5 bases from V and 7 bases from J; junction bases left unmatched: 9. The CDR3 bases are TGTGCCAGCAGTCCCTGGACAGGGAGTAGCGGGGAGCTGTTTTTT. This translates into CASSPWTGSSGELFF.

The V and J genes are TRBV7-2 and TRBJ1-5; TRBD1 is a possible D gene (5 bases). V dropped 6 bases and J dropped 8 bases, with 14 bases sitting between them. The CDR3 is 13 residues long. Germline V gives CDR1 SGHTA, CDR2 FQGNSA. The CDR3: CASSRVPGEPQHF. The CDR3 DNA reads as TGTGCCAGCAGTCGAGTCCCGGGGGAGCCCCAGCATTTT.